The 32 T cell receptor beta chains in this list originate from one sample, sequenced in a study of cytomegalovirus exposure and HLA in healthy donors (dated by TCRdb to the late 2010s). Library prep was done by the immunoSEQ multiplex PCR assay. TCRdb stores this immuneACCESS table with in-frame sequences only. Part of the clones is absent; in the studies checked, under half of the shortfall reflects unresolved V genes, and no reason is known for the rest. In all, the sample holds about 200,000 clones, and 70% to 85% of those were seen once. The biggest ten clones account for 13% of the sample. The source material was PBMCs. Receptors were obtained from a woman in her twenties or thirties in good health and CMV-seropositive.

CDR3 amino acids: CSVGTGANTEAFF. In nucleotides, the CDR3 is TGCAGCGTGGGGACAGGGGCGAACACTGAAGCTTTCTTT. The rearrangement joins TRBV29-1 to TRBJ1-1; 10 bases are a match to TRBD1. There are 13 residues in the CDR3. Germline trimming cut 6 bases from V and 1 base from J; bases unmatched to any gene: 2. Germline CDR1 SQVTM, CDR2 ANQGSEA.

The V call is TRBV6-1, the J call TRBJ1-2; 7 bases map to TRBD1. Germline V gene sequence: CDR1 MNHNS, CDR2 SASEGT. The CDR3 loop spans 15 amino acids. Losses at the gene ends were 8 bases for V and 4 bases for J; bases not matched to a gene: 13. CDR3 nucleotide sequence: TGTGCCAGCTCAATCGTCGACAGGGCCCTCTATGGCTACACCTTC. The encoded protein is CASSIVDRALYGYTF.

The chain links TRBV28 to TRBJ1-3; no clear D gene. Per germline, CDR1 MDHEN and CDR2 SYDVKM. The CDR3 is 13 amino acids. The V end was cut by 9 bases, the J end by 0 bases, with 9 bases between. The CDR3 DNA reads TGTGCCAGTTCAACACACTCTGGAAACACCATATATTTT. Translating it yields CASSTHSGNTIYF.

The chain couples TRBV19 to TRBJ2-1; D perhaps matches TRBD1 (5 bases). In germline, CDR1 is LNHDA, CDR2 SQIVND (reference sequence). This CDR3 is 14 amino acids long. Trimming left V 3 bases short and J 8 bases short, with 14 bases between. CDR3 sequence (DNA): TGTGCCAGTAGTATTCCCGACAGCCAGCATGAGCAGTTCTTC. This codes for CASSIPDSQHEQFF.

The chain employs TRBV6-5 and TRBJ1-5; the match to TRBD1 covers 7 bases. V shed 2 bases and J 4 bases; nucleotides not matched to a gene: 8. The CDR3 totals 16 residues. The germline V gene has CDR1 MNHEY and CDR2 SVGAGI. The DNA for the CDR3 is TGTGCCAGCAGTTACGACCGGGGACAGAATAATCAGCCCCAGCATTTT. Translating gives CASSYDRGQNNQPQHF.

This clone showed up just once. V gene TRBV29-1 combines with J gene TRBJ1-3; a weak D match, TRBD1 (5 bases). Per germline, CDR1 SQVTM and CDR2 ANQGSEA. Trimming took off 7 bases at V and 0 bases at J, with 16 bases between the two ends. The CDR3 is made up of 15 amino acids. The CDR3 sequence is CSGGGTSSSGNTIYF. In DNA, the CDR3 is TGCAGCGGGGGCGGGACGTCGAGCTCTGGAAACACCATATATTTT.

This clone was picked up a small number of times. CDR3 amino acids: CASSALNSQPQHF. CDR3 bases: TGTGCCAGCAGTGCATTAAACAGTCAGCCCCAGCATTTT. This sequence joins TRBV6-1 and TRBJ1-5; D is unclear. CDR1 and CDR2 from the germline V gene are MNHNS and SASEGT. Trimming pared 4 bases from V and 6 bases from J, leaving 10 bases between. CDR3 size: 13 residues.

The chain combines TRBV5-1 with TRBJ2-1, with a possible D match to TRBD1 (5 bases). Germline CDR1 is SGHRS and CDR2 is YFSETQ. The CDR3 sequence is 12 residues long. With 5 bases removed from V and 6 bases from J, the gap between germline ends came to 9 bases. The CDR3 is CASSSTGNEQFF. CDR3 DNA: TGCGCCAGCAGTAGTACAGGCAATGAGCAGTTCTTC.

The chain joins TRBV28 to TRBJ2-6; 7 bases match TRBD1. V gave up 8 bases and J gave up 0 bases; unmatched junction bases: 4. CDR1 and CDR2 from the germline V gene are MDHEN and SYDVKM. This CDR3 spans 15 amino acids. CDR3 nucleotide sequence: TGTGCCAGCCGAGAGGGGGCCTCTGGGGCCAACGTCCTGACTTTC. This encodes CASREGASGANVLTF.

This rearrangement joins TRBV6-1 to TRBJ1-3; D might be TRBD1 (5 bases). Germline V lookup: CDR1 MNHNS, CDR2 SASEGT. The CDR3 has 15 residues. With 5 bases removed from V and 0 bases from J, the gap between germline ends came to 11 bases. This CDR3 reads CASSPDGGSGNTIYF. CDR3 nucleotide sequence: TGTGCCAGCAGTCCCGACGGGGGCTCTGGAAACACCATATATTTT.

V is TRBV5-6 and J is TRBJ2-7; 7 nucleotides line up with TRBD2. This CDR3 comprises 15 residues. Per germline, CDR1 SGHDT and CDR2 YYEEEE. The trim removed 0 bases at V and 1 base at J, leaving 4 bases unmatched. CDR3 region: CASSLGGLPSYEQYF. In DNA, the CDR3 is TGTGCCAGCAGCTTGGGGGGACTACCGTCCTACGAGCAGTACTTC.

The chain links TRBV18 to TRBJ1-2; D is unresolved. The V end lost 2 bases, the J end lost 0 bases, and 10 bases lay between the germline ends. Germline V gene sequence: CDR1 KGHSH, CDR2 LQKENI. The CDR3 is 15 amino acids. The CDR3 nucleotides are TGTGCCAGCTCACCAACGAATACAGCTAACTATGGCTACACCTTC. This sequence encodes CASSPTNTANYGYTF.

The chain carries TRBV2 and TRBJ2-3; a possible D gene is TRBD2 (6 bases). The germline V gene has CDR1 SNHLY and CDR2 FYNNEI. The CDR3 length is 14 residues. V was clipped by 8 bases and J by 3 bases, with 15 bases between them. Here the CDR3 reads CASRLGGITDTQYF. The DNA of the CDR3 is TGTGCCAGCCGCCTCGGCGGGATTACAGATACGCAGTATTTT.

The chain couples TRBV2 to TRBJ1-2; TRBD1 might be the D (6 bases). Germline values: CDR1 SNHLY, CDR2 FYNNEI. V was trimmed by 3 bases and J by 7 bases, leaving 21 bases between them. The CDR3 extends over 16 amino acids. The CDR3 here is CASSDLVTGLLGGYTF. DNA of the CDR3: TGTGCCAGCAGTGATCTCGTGACAGGCCTCCTTGGTGGCTACACCTTC.

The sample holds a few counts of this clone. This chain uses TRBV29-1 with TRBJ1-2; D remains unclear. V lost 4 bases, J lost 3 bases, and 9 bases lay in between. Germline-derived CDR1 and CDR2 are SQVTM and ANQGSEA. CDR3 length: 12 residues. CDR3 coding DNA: TGCAGCGTTGCCAGGCAAGACTATGGCTACACCTTC. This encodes CSVARQDYGYTF.

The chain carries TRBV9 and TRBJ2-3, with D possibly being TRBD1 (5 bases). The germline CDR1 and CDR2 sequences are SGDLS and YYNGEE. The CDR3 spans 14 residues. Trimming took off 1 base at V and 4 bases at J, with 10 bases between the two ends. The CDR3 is CASSVQGEADTQYF. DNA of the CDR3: TGTGCCAGCAGCGTACAGGGCGAGGCAGATACGCAGTATTTT. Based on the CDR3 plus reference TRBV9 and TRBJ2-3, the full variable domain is DSGVTQTPKHLITATGQRVTLRCSPRSGDLSVYWYQQSLDQGLQFLIQYYNGEERAKGNILERFSAQQFPDLHSELNLSSLELGDSALYFCASSVQGEADTQYFGPGTRLTVL.

This CDR3 reads CASWQNDYGYTF. In DNA form, the CDR3 reads TGTGCCAGCTGGCAGAACGACTATGGCTACACCTTC. The J gene is TRBJ1-2, the V gene TRBV27; D is ambiguous. Trimming removed 8 bases at V and 3 bases at J, with 10 bases between. This CDR3 comprises 12 residues. Germline assignment: CDR1 MNHEY and CDR2 SMNVEV (reference sequence).

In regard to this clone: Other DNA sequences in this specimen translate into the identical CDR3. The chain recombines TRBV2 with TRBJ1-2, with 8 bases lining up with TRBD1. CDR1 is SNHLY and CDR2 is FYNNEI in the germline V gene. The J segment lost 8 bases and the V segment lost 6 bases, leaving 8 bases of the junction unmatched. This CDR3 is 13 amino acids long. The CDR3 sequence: CASSAGTGGGYTF. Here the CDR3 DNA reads TGTGCCAGCAGCGCTGGGACAGGCGGGGGCTACACCTTC.

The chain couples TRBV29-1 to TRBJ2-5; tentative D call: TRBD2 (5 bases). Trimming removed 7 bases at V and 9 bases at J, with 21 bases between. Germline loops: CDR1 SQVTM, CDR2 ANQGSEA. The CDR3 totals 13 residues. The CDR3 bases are TGCAGCGCGTTGGAGGCAGGACTTGTGGCCCAGTACTTC. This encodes CSALEAGLVAQYF.

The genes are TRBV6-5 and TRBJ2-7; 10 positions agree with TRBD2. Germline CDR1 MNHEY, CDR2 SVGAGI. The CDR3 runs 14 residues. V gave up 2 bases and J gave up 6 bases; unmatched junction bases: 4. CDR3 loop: CASSYGTSEAEQYF. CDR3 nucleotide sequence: TGTGCCAGCAGTTACGGGACTAGCGAGGCCGAGCAGTACTTC.

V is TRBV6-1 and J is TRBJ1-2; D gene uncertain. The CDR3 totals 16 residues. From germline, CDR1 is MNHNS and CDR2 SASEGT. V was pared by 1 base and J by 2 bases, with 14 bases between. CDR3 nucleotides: TGTGCCAGCAGTGAAGACCCCGAGGGCAGAAACTATGGCTACACCTTC. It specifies CASSEDPEGRNYGYTF.

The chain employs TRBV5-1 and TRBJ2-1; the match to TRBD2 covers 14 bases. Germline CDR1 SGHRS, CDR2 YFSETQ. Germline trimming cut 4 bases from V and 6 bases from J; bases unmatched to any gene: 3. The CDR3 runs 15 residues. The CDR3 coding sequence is TGCGCCAGCAGCGTGACTAGCGGGAGGGCCAATGAGCAGTTCTTC. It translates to CASSVTSGRANEQFF.

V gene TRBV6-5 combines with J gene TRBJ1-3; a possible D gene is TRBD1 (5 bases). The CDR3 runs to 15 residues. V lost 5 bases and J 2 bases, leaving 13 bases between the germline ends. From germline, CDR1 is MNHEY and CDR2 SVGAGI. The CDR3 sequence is CASSRDSVPGNTIYF. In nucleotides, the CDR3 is TGTGCCAGCAGTCGAGACAGTGTACCTGGAAACACCATATATTTT.

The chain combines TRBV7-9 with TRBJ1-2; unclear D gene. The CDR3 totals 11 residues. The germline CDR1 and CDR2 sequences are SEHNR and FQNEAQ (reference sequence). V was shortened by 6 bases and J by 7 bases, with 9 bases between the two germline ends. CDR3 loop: CASSNPSGYTF. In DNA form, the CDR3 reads TGTGCCAGCAGTAATCCGAGTGGCTACACCTTC.

Written as DNA, the CDR3 is TGTGCCAGCAGCTTATCTGAGAGTCCGGGGAGCACAGATACGCAGTATTTT. As protein: CASSLSESPGSTDTQYF. The V call is TRBV11-2, the J call TRBJ2-3, with TRBD2 as a possible D gene (5 bases). The CDR3 covers 17 residues. The germline V and J ends were trimmed by 2 bases and 0 bases, with 15 bases remaining between them. Looked up from germline, CDR1 is SGHAT and CDR2 is FQNNGV. The complete variable domain, with remaining parts taken from reference TRBV11-2 and TRBJ2-3, reads EAGVAQSPRYKIIEKRQSVAFWCNPISGHATLYWYQQILGQGPKLLIQFQNNGVVDDSQLPKDRFSAERLKGVDSTLKIQPAKLEDSAVYLCASSLSESPGSTDTQYFGPGTRLTVL.

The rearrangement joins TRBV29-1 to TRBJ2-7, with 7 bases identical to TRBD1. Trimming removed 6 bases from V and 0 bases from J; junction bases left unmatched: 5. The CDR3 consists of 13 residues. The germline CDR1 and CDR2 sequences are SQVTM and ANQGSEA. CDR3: CSVLGTVSYEQYF. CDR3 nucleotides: TGCAGCGTCCTAGGGACAGTCTCCTACGAGCAGTACTTC.

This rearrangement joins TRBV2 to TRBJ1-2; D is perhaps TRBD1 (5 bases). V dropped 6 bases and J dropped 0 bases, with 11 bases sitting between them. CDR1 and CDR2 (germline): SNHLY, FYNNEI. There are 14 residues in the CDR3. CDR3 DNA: TGTGCCAGCAGGGGGGACTTTACTAACTATGGCTACACCTTC. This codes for CASRGDFTNYGYTF.

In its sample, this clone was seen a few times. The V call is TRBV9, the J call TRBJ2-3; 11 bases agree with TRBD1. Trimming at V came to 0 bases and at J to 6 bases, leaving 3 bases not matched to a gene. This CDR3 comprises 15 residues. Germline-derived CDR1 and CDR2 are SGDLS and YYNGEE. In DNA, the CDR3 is TGTGCCAGCAGCGTAGCCGGGACAGGGGGTGATACGCAGTATTTT. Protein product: CASSVAGTGGDTQYF. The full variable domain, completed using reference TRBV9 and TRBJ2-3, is DSGVTQTPKHLITATGQRVTLRCSPRSGDLSVYWYQQSLDQGLQFLIQYYNGEERAKGNILERFSAQQFPDLHSELNLSSLELGDSALYFCASSVAGTGGDTQYFGPGTRLTVL.

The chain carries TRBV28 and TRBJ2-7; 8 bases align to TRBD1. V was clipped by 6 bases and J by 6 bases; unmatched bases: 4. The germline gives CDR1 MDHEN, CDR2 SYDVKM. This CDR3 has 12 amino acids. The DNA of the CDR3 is TGTGCCAGCAGCCTCACAGGGGGCGAGCAGTACTTC. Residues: CASSLTGGEQYF. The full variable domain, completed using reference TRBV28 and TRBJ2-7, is DVKVTQSSRYLVKRTGEKVFLECVQDMDHENMFWYRQDPGLGLRLIYFSYDVKMKEKGDIPEGYSVSREKKERFSLILESASTNQTSMYLCASSLTGGEQYFGPGTRLTVT.

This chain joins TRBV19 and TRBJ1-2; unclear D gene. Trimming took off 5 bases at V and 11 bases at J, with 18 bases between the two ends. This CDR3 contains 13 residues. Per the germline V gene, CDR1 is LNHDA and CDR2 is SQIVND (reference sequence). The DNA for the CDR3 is TGTGCCAGTAGTCAGGAGGCCTATTTGGGGTACACCTTC. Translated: CASSQEAYLGYTF.

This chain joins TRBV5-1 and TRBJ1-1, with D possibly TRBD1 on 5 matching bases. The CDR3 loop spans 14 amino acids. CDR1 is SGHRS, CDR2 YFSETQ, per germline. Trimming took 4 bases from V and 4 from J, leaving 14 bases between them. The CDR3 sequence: CASSPWRGGTEAFF. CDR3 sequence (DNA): TGCGCCAGCAGCCCCTGGCGGGGGGGCACTGAAGCTTTCTTT.

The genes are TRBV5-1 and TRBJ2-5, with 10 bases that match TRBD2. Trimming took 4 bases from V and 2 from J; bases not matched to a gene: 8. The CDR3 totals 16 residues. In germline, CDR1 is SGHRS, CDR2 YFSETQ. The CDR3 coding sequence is TGCGCCAGCAGCACTAGGACTAGCGGATATCAAGAGACCCAGTACTTC. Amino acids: CASSTRTSGYQETQYF.